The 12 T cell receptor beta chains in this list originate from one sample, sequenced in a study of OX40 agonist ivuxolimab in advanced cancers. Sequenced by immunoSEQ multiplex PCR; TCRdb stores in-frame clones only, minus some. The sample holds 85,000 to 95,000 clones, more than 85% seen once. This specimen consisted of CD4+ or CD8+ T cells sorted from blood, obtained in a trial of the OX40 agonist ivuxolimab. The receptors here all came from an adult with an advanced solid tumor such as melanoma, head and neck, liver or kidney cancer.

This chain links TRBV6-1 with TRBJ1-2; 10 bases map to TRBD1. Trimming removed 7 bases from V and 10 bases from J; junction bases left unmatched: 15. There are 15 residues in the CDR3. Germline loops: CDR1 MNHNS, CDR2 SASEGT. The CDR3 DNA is TGTGCCAGCAAGAGGGACAGGGGATTCGGGTCATACTACACCTTC. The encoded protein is CASKRDRGFGSYYTF.

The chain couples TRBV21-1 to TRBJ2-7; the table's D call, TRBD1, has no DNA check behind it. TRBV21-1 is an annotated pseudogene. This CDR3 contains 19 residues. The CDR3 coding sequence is TGTGCCAGCAGCAAAGCACCGGGACAGGGGGCAATTTGCTCCTACGAGCAGTACTTC. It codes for CASSKAPGQGAICSYEQYF.

The CDR3 nucleotides read TGCAGCGTTGAGGGAGATACGCAGTATTTT. It is translated as CSVEGDTQYF. The rearrangement joins TRBV29-1 to TRBJ2-3, with no clear D. Deletions cut 3 bases from V and 5 bases from J, with 3 bases between. The germline V gene encodes CDR1 SQVTM and CDR2 ANQGSEA. The CDR3 spans 10 residues.

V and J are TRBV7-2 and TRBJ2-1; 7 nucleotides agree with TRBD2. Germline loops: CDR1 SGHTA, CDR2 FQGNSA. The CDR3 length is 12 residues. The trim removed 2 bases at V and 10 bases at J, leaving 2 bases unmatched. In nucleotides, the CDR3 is TGTGCCAGCAGCTTATGGGAGGGGGAGCAGTTCTTC. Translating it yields CASSLWEGEQFF.

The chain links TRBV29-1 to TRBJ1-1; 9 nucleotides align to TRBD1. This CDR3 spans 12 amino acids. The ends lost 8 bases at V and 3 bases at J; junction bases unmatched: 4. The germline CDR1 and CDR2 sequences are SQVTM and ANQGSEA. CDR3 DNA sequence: TGCAGCACTCGACAGGGGGACACTGAAGCTTTCTTT. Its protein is CSTRQGDTEAFF.

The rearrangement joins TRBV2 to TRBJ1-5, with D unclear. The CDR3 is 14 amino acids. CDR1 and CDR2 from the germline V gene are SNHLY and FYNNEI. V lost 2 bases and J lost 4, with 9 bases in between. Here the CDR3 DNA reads TGTGCCAGCAGTGAATTTTTCCAAAATCAGCCCCAGCATTTT. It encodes CASSEFFQNQPQHF.

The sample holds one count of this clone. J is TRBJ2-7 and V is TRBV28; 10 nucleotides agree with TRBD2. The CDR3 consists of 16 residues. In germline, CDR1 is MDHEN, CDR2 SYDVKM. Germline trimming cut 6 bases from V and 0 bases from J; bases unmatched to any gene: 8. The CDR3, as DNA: TGTGCCAGCAGATCCCCTAGCGGGAGCGTCTCCTACGAGCAGTACTTC. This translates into CASRSPSGSVSYEQYF.

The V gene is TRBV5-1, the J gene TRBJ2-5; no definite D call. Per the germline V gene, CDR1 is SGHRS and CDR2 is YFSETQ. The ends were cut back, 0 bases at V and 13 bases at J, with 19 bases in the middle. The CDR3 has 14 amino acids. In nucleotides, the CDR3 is TGCGCCAGCAGCTTGGGGACCGCTGGAGAGGAGAGGTACTTC. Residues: CASSLGTAGEERYF.

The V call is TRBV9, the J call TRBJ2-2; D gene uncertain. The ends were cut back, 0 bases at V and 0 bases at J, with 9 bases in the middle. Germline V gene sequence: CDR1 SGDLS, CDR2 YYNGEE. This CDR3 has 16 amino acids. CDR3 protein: CASSVAGHANTGELFF. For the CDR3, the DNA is TGTGCCAGCAGCGTAGCCGGCCACGCGAACACCGGGGAGCTGTTTTTT. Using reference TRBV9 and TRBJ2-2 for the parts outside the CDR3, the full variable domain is DSGVTQTPKHLITATGQRVTLRCSPRSGDLSVYWYQQSLDQGLQFLIQYYNGEERAKGNILERFSAQQFPDLHSELNLSSLELGDSALYFCASSVAGHANTGELFFGEGSRLTVL.

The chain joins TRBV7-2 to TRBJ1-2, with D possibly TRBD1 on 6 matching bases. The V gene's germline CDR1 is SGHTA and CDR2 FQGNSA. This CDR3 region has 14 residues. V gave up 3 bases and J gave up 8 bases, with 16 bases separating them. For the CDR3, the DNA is TGTGCCAGCAGCTTCTACAGGGCAGGAGAAGGCTACACCTTC. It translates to CASSFYRAGEGYTF.

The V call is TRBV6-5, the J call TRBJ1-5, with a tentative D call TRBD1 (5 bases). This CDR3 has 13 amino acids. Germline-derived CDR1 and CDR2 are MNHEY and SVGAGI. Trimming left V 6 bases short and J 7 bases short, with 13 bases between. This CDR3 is CASRGQGYQPQHF. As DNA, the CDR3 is TGTGCCAGCAGGGGGCAGGGATACCAGCCCCAGCATTTT.

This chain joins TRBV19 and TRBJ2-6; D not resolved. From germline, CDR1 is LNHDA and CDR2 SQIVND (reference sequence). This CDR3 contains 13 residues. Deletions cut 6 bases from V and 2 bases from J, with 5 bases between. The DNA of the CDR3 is TGTGCCAGTAGGGGCCCTGGGGCCAACGTCCTGACTTTC. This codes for CASRGPGANVLTF. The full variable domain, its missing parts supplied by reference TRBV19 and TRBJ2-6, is DGGITQSPKYLFRKEGQNVTLSCEQNLNHDAMYWYRQDPGQGLRLIYYSQIVNDFQKGDIAEGYSVSREKKESFPLTVTSAQKNPTAFYLCASRGPGANVLTFGAGSRLTVL.